These 19 T cell receptor beta chains originate from one sample sequenced in a study of cytomegalovirus exposure and HLA in healthy donors. PCR involved 60 Vbeta and 13 Jbeta primers. Repertoires were generated with immunoSEQ multiplex PCR, while TCRdb's copy carries only in-frame clones and drops some. The table includes under 300,000 clones, roughly 88% detected once. The sequencing sample was made of PBMCs. The receptor set was obtained from a man in his forties in good health and CMV-seropositive.

The chain links TRBV19 to TRBJ2-1, with 14 bases aligning to TRBD2. The germline gives CDR1 LNHDA, CDR2 SQIVND (reference sequence). This CDR3 is built from 15 residues. Losses at the gene ends were 6 bases for V and 7 bases for J; bases not matched to a gene: 5. CDR3 in DNA: TGTGCCAGTAGGAGACTAGCGGGAGGGCCTAATGAGCAGTTCTTC. This gives the protein CASRRLAGGPNEQFF.

This clone was seen a few times. The chain has TRBV5-8 and TRBJ1-4, with D hard to call. The CDR3 totals 14 residues. The V end was cut by 1 base, the J end by 0 bases, with 4 bases between. Germline V gene lookup returns CDR1 SGHTS and CDR2 YDEGEE. The CDR3 sequence: CASSLYSTNEKLFF. The CDR3 DNA follows: TGTGCCAGCAGCTTGTATTCAACTAATGAAAAACTGTTTTTT.

The rearrangement joins TRBV7-8 to TRBJ2-1; the match to TRBD2 covers 8 bases. Germline V gene data show CDR1 as SGHVS and CDR2 as FQNEAQ. CDR3 size: 14 residues. V lost 2 bases, J lost 4 bases, and 1 base stayed unmatched. The CDR3 reads CASSLRLAYNEQFF. As DNA, the CDR3 is TGTGCCAGCAGCTTACGACTAGCGTACAATGAGCAGTTCTTC.

The V call is TRBV5-1, the J call TRBJ2-7, with a tentative D call TRBD1 (6 bases). The V end was cut by 0 bases, the J end by 3 bases, with 10 bases between. The CDR3 has 14 amino acids. The germline gives CDR1 SGHRS, CDR2 YFSETQ. CDR3 protein: CASSLVPGDYEQYF. CDR3 bases: TGCGCCAGCAGCTTGGTCCCAGGGGACTACGAGCAGTACTTC.

V usage is TRBV28 and J usage is TRBJ2-1; TRBD2 matches at 14 bases. The J segment lost 7 bases and the V segment lost 7 bases, leaving 12 bases of the junction unmatched. This CDR3 has 17 residues. The germline gives CDR1 MDHEN, CDR2 SYDVKM. The CDR3 DNA reads TGTGCCAGCAACCGACTAGCGGGAGGGACAGGGGGGAATGAGCAGTTCTTC. Protein: CASNRLAGGTGGNEQFF.

This clone was observed a handful of times. The chain recombines TRBV4-3 with TRBJ2-7; D perhaps matches TRBD1 (6 bases). This CDR3 contains 14 residues. Between the trimmed V and J ends, which lost 4 bases and 5 bases, there was a span of 15 bases. Germline V gene sequence: CDR1 LGHNA, CDR2 YSLEER. The CDR3 protein is CASSLSGTTNEQYF. CDR3 sequence (DNA): TGCGCCAGCAGCCTCTCCGGGACAACGAACGAGCAGTACTTC.

The J gene is TRBJ2-2, the V gene TRBV27; a weak D match, TRBD1 (5 bases). The CDR3 totals 14 residues. CDR1 is MNHEY and CDR2 is SMNVEV in the germline V gene (reference sequence). The V end was cut by 7 bases, the J end by 1 base, with 10 bases between. CDR3 loop: CASTGFENTGELFF. The CDR3 region has the DNA TGTGCCAGCACAGGGTTTGAGAACACCGGGGAGCTGTTTTTT.

The V and J genes are TRBV7-9 and TRBJ2-7; D might be TRBD2 (5 bases). The germline V and J ends were trimmed by 3 bases and 3 bases, with 9 bases remaining between them. Germline CDR1 SEHNR, CDR2 FQNEAQ (reference sequence). There are 13 residues in the CDR3. CDR3 sequence reads: CASSFGRVYEQYF. The CDR3 DNA sequence: TGTGCCAGCAGCTTCGGGCGGGTCTACGAGCAGTACTTC.

The chain recombines TRBV27 with TRBJ2-7, with D tentatively TRBD2 (5 bases). The CDR3 length is 11 residues. Trimming took 6 bases from V and 6 from J, leaving 9 bases between them. The germline V gene has CDR1 MNHEY and CDR2 SMNVEV (reference sequence). CDR3 coding DNA: TGTGCCAGCAGAGCAGGAGGCGAGCAGTACTTC. It codes for CASRAGGEQYF.

The rearrangement uses TRBV27 and TRBJ2-7, with 9 bases that match TRBD1. Germline V gene sequence: CDR1 MNHEY, CDR2 SMNVEV (reference sequence). With 0 bases clipped from V and 2 bases from J, the junction kept 2 bases outside the gene matches. The CDR3 contains 15 residues. The CDR3 DNA is TGTGCCAGCAGTTTATCAGGGACAGGGCCCTACGAGCAGTACTTC. Amino acid sequence: CASSLSGTGPYEQYF.

V is TRBV7-3 and J is TRBJ2-7; 7 nucleotides agree with TRBD1. Losses at the gene ends were 0 bases for V and 3 bases for J; bases not matched to a gene: 5. Germline CDR1 is SGHTA and CDR2 is FQGTGA. The length of the CDR3 is 15 residues. For the CDR3, the DNA is TGTGCCAGCAGCTTAACCGGACAGGCAGACTACGAGCAGTACTTC. It specifies CASSLTGQADYEQYF.

This chain joins TRBV15 and TRBJ1-2, with 7 bases that match TRBD1. From germline, CDR1 is LNHNV and CDR2 YYDKDF (reference sequence). This CDR3 is built from 16 residues. After removal of 1 base from V and 0 bases from J, the junction contained 5 bases not matched to a gene. The DNA for the CDR3 is TGTGCCACCAGCAGAGGACAGGGAACCTCTAACTATGGCTACACCTTC. Its translation: CATSRGQGTSNYGYTF.

Turning to this clone: This specimen includes other DNA sequences encoding the same CDR3. The rearrangement joins TRBV4-1 to TRBJ2-1, with 7 bases fitting TRBD2. The V and J ends lost 0 bases and 1 base, in that order; junction bases with no gene match: 3. The germline gives CDR1 MGHRA, CDR2 YSYEKL. This CDR3 has 16 amino acids. CDR3 nucleotides: TGCGCCAGCAGCCAAGATCTGGGGGGGTCCTACAATGAGCAGTTCTTC. Amino acid sequence: CASSQDLGGSYNEQFF.

CDR3 sequence reads: CASSVDRGLVGANVLTF. CDR3 nucleotide sequence: TGTGCCAGCAGCGTGGACAGGGGTTTAGTTGGGGCCAACGTCCTGACTTTC. The chain carries TRBV9 and TRBJ2-6, with 9 nucleotides matching TRBD1. Unmatched junction bases numbered 6, after V lost 2 bases and J lost 3 bases. Germline CDR1 and CDR2: SGDLS and YYNGEE. This CDR3 region has 17 residues.

The chain employs TRBV9 and TRBJ2-5; the D is unclear. The end of the DNA fits TRBJ2-7 better, so the J call may be wrong. The CDR3 contains 14 residues. The germline V gene has CDR1 SGDLS and CDR2 YYNGEE. The CDR3 DNA sequence: TGTGCCACCACCGCGCGTCCCCCCACCTACGAGCAGTACTTC. Translating gives CATTARPPTYEQYF.

The V and J genes are TRBV2 and TRBJ1-5; TRBD1 aligns across 8 bases. V lost 5 bases and J lost 1; bases outside the gene matches: 4. This CDR3 region has 15 residues. Germline V gene lookup returns CDR1 SNHLY and CDR2 FYNNEI. CDR3 DNA sequence: TGTGCCAGCAGTATGGACAGGGCGAGCAATCAGCCCCAGCATTTT. Encoded protein: CASSMDRASNQPQHF.

This sequence joins TRBV5-1 and TRBJ1-4; D call uncertain. Germline lookup yields CDR1 SGHRS and CDR2 YFSETQ. V was pared by 0 bases and J by 2 bases, with 11 bases between. This CDR3 has 16 residues. The CDR3 here is CASSLVYLGTNEKLFF. The CDR3 coding sequence is TGCGCCAGCAGCTTGGTATACCTGGGCACTAATGAAAAACTGTTTTTT.

Remarks on this clone: This same CDR3 is encoded by further DNA sequences in the sample. The V gene is TRBV28, the J gene TRBJ2-3; 7 bases match TRBD2. Germline CDR1 reads MDHEN; CDR2 reads SYDVKM. Losses at the gene ends were 5 bases for V and 2 bases for J; bases not matched to a gene: 7. The CDR3 consists of 15 residues. The CDR3 DNA reads as TGTGCCAGCAGTCCCCCTAGCGGTCTCACAGATACGCAGTATTTT. It encodes CASSPPSGLTDTQYF.

The J gene is TRBJ2-5, the V gene TRBV7-9, with 7 bases fitting TRBD1. V dropped 5 bases and J dropped 2; count of bases not matched to a gene: 8. Germline V gene sequence: CDR1 SEHNR, CDR2 FQNEAQ (reference sequence). This CDR3 comprises 15 residues. CDR3 in amino acids: CASSPKGAVQETQYF. DNA for the CDR3: TGTGCCAGCAGCCCTAAGGGGGCAGTACAAGAGACCCAGTACTTC.